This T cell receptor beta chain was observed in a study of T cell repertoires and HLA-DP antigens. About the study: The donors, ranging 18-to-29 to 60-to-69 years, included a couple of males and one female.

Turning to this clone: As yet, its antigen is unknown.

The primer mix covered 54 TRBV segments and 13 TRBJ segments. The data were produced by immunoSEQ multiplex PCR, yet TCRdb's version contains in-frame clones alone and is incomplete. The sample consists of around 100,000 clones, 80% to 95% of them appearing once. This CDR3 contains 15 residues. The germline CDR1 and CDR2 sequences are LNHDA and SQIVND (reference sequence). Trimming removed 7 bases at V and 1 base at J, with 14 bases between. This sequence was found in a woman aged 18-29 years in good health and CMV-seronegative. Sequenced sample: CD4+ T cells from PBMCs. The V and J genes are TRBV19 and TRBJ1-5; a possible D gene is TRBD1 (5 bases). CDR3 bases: TGTGCCAGTACTATCGACGGGGGGAGCAATCAGCCCCAGCATTTT. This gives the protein CASTIDGGSNQPQHF.